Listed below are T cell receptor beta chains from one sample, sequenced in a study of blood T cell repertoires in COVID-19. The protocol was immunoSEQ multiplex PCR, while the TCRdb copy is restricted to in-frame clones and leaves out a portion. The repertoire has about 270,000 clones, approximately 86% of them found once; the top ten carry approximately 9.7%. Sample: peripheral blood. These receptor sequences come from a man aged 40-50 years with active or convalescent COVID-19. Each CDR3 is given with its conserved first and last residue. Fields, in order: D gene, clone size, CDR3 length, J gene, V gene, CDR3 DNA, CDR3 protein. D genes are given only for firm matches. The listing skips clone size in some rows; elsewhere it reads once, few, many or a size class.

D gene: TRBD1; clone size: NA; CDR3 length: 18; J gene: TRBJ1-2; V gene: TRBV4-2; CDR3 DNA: TGTGCCAGCAGCCCAACCTCCGGGACAGGGACTTCAGGCTATGGCTACACCTTC; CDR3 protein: CASSPTSGTGTSGYGYTF
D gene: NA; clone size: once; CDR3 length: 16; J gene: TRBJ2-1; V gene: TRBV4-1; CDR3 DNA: TGCGCCAGCAGCCAAGCTGCGAGACTATCCTACAATGAGCAGTTCTTC; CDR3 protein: CASSQAARLSYNEQFF
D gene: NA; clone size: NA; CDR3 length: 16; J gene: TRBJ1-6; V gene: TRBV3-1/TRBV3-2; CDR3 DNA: TGTGCCAGCAGCCAGGGAGGGGCCTCCTCCGGTTCACCCCTCCACTTT; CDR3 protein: CASSQGGASSGSPLHF
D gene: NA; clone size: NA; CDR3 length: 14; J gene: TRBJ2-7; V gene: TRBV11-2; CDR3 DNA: TGTGCCAGCAGCTTATCTGGAGGGTCCTACGAGCAGTACTTC; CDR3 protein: CASSLSGGSYEQYF
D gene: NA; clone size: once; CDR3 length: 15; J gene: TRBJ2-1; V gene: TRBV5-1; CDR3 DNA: TGCGCCAGCAGCTTAGAACAGGCTTCCTACAATGAGCAGTTCTTC; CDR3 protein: CASSLEQASYNEQFF
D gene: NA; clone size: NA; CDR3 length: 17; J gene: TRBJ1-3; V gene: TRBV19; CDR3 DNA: TGTGCCAGTAGTATAGAATCGCGAGGGGGTTCTGGAAACACCATATATTTT; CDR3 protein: CASSIESRGGSGNTIYF
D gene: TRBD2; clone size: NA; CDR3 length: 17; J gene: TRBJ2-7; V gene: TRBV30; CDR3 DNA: TGTGCCTGGAGGCCACGGACCGCCGGGACTAGTCCCCACGAGCAGTACTTC; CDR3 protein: CAWRPRTAGTSPHEQYF
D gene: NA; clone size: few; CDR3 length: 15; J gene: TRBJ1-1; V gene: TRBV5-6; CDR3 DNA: TGTGCCAGCAGCTTGGTGGCCAGAATGAACACTGAAGCTTTCTTT; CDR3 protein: CASSLVARMNTEAFF
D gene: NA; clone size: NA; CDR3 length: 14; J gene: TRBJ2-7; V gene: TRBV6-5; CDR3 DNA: TGTGCCAGCAGTTACACGGACTTCTCCTACGAGCAGTACTTC; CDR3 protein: CASSYTDFSYEQYF
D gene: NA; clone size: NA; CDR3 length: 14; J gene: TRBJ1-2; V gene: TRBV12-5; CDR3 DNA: TGTGCTAGTGGCGAGGGGGAGGGCGCCTATGGCTACACCTTC; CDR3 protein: CASGEGEGAYGYTF
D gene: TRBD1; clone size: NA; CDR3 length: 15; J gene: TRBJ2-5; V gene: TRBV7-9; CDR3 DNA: TGTGCCAGCAGCCCTGGGACAGGGGTCGGAGAGACCCAGTACTTC; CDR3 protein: CASSPGTGVGETQYF
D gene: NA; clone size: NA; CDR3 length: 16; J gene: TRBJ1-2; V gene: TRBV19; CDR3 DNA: TGTGCCAGTAGTATAGATCCTCAGGGTCCCGACTATGGCTACACCTTC; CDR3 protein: CASSIDPQGPDYGYTF